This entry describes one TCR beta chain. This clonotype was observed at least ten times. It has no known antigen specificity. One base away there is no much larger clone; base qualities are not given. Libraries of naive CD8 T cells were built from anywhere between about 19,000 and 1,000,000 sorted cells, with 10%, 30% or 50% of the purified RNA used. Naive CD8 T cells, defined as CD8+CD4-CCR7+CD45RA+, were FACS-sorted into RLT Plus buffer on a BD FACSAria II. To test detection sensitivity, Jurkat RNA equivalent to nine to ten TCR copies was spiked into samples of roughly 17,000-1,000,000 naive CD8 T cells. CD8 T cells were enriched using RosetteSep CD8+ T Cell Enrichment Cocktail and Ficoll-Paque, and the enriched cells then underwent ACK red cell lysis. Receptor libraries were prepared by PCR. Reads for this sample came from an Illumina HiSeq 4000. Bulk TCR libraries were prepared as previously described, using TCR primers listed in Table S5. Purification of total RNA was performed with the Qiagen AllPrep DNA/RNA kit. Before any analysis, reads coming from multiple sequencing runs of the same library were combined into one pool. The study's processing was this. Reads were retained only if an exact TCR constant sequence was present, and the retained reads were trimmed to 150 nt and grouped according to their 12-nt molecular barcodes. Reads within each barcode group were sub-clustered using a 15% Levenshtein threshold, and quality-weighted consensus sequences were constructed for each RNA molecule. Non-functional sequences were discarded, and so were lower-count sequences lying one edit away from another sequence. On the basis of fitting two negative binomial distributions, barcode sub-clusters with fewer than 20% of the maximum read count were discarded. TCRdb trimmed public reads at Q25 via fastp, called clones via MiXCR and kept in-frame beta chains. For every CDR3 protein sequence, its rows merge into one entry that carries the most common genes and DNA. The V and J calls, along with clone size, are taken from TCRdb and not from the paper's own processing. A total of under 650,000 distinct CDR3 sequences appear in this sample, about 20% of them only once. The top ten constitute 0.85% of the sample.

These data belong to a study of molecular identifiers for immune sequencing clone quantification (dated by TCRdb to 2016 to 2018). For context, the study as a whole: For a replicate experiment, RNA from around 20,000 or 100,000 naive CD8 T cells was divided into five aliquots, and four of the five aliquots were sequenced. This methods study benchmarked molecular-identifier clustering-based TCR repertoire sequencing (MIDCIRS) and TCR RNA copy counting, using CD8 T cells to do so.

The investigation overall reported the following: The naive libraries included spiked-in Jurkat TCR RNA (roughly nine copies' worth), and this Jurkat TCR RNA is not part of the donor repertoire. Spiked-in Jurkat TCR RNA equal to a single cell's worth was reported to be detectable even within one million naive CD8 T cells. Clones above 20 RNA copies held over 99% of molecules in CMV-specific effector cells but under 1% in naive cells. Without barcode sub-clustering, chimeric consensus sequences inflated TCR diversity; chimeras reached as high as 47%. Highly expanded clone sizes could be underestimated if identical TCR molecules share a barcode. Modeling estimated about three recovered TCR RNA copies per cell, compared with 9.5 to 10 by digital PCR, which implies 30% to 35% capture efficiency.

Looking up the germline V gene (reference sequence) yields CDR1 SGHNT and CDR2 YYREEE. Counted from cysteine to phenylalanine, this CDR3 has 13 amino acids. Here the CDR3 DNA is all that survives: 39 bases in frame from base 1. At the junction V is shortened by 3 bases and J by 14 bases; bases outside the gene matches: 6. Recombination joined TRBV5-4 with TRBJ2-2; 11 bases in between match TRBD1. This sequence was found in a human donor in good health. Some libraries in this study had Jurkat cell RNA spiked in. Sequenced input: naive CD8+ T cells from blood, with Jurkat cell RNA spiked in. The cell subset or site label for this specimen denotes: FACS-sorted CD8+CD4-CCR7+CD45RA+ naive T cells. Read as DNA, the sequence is TGTGCCAGCAGCTCGGGGGACAGGGGGTTTCTGTTTTTT. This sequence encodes CASSSGDRGFLFF.